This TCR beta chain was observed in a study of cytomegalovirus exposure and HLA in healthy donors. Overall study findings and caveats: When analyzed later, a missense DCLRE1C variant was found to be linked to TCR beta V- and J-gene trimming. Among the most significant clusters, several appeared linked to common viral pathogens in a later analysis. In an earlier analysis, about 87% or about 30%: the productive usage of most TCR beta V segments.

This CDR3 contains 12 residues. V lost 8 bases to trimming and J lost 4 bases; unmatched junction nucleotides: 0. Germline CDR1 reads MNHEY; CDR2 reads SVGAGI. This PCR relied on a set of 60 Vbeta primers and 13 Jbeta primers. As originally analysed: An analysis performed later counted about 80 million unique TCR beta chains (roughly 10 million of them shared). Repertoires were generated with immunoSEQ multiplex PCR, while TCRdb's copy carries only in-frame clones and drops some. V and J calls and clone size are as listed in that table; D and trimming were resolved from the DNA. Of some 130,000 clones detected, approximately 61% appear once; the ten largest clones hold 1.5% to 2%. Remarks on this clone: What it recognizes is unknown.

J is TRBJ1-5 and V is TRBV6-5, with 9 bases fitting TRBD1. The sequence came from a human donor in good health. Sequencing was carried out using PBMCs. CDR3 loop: CASGQGNQPQHF. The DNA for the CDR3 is TGTGCCAGCGGACAGGGGAATCAGCCCCAGCATTTT.